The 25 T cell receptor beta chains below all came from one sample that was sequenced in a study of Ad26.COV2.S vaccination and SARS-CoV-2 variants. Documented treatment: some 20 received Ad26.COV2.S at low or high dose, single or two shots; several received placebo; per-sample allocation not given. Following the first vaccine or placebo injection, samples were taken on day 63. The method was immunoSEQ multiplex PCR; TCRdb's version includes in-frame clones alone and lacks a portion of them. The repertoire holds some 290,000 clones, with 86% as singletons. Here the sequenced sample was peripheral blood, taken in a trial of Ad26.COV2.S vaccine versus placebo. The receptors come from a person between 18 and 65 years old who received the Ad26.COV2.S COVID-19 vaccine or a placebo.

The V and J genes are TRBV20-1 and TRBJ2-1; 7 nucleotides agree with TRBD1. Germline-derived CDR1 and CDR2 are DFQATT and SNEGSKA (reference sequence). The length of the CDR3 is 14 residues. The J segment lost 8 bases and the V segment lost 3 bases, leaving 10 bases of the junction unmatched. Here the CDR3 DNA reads TGCAGTGCTAGTAGGGCACAGGGGAAAGATGAGCAGTTCTTC. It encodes CSASRAQGKDEQFF.

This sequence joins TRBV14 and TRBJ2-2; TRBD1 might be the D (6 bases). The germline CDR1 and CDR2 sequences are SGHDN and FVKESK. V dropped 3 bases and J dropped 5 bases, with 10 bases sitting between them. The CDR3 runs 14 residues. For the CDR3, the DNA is TGTGCCAGCAGCCAGCAACAGGGTACCGGGGAGCTGTTTTTT. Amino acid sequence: CASSQQQGTGELFF.

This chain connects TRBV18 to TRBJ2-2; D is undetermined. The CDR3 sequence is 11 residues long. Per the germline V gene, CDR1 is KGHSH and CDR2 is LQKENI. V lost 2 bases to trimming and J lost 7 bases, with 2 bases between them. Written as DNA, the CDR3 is TGTGCCAGCTCACCAAACGGGGAGCTGTTTTTT. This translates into CASSPNGELFF.

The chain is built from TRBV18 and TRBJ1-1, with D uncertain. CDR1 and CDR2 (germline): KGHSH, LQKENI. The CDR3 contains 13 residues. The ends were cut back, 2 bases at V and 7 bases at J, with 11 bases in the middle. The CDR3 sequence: CASSPTVELEAFF. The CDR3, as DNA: TGTGCCAGCTCACCAACAGTCGAACTTGAAGCTTTCTTT.

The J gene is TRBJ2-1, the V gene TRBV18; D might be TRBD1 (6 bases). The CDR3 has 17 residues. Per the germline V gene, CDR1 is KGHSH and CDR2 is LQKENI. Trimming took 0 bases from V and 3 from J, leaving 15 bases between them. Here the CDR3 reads CASSPPVGQPLYNEQFF. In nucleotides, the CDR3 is TGTGCCAGCTCACCACCGGTTGGACAGCCACTCTACAATGAGCAGTTCTTC.

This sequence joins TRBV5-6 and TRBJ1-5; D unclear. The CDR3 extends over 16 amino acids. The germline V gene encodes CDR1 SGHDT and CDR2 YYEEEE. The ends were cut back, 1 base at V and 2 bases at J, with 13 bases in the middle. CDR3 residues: CASSLYGQAGNQPQHF. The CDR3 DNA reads TGTGCCAGCAGCTTGTACGGGCAAGCCGGCAATCAGCCCCAGCATTTT.

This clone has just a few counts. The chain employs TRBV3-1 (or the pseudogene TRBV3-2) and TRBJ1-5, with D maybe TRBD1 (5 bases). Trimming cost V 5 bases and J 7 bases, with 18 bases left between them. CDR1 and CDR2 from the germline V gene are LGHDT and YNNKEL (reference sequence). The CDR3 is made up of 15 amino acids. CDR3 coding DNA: TGTGCCAGCAGCGAGGGACCTAACCCCCGACAGCCCCAGCATTTT. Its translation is CASSEGPNPRQPQHF.

The CDR3 sequence is CASSVGTSGGPNEQFF. CDR3 DNA sequence: TGCGCCAGCAGCGTCGGGACTAGCGGGGGCCCCAATGAGCAGTTCTTC. The chain links TRBV4-1 to TRBJ2-1; 14 positions agree with TRBD2. The CDR3 length is 16 residues. V was clipped by 5 bases and J by 6 bases; unmatched bases: 6. Per germline, CDR1 MGHRA and CDR2 YSYEKL.

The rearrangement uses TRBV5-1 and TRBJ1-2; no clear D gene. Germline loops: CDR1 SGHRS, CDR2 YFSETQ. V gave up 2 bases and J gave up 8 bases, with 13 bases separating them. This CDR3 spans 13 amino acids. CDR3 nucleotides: TGCGCCAGCAGCTTCGGGTCCTCGGAGGGCTACACCTTC. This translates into CASSFGSSEGYTF. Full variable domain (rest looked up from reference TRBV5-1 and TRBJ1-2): KAGVTQTPRYLIKTRGQQVTLSCSPISGHRSVSWYQQTPGQGLQFLFEYFSETQRNKGNFPGRFSGRQFSNSRSEMNVSTLELGDSALYLCASSFGSSEGYTFGSGTRLTVV.

CDR3 nucleotide sequence: TGTGCCAGCAGTGAAAGGGTATCGCCCCAGCATTTT. Translating it yields CASSERVSPQHF. This chain uses TRBV2 with TRBJ1-5; D gene ambiguous. The ends were cut back, 2 bases at V and 9 bases at J, with 8 bases in the middle. The CDR3 has 12 amino acids. CDR1 and CDR2 from the germline V gene are SNHLY and FYNNEI.

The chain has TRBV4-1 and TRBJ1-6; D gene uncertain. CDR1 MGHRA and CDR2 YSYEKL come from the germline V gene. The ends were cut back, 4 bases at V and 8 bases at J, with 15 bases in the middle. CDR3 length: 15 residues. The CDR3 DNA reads TGCGCCAGCAGCCCTAGTGGGTATTTGGATTCACCCCTCCACTTT. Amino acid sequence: CASSPSGYLDSPLHF.

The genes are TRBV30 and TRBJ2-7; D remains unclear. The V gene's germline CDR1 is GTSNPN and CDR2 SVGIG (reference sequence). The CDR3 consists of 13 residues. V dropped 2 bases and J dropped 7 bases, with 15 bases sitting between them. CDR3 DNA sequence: TGTGCCTGGAGTTTGAATATTGAGACGGAGCAGTACTTC. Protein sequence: CAWSLNIETEQYF.

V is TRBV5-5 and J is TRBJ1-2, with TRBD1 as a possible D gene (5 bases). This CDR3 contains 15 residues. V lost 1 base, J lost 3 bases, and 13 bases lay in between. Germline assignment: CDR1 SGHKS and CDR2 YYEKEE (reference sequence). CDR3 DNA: TGTGCCAGCAGCTTGTGGGGGATTTCGGACTATGGCTACACCTTC. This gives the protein CASSLWGISDYGYTF.

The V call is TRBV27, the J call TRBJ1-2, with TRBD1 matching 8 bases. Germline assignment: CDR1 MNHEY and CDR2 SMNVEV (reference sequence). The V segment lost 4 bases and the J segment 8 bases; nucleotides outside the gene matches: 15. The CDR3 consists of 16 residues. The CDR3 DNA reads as TGTGCCAGCAGTTCACAGAAGACAGGGGCAGGCTGGGGCTACACCTTC. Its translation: CASSSQKTGAGWGYTF.

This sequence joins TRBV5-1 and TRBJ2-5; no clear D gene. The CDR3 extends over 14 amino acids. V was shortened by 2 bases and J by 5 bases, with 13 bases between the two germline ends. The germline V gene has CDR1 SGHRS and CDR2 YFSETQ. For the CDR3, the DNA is TGCGCCAGCAGCTTAGGTACCCGGACGGAGACCCAGTACTTC. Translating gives CASSLGTRTETQYF.

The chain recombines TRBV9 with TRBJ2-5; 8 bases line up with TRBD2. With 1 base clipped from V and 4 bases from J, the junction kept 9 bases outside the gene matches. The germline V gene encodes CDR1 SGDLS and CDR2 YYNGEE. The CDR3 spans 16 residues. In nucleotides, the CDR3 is TGTGCCAGCAGCGTAAGCCGGGGGGGCGGAGTAGAGACCCAGTACTTC. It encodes CASSVSRGGGVETQYF.

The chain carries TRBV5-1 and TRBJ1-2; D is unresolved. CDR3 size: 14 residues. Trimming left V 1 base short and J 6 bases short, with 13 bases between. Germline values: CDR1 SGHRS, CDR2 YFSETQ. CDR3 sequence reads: CASSLFTPADGYTF. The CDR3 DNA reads TGCGCCAGCAGCTTGTTTACCCCCGCGGATGGCTACACCTTC.

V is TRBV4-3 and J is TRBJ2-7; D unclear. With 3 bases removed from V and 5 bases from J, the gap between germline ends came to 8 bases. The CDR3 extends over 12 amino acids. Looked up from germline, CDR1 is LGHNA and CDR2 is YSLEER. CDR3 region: CASSQPGDEQYF. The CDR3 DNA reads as TGCGCCAGCAGCCAGCCCGGCGACGAGCAGTACTTC.

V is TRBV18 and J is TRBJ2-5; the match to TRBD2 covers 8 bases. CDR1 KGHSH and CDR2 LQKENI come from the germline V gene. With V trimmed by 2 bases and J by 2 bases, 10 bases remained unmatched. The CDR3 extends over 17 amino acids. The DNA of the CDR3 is TGTGCCAGCTCACCAATAGGTGCGGGGGGCTCTCAAGAGACCCAGTACTTC. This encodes CASSPIGAGGSQETQYF.

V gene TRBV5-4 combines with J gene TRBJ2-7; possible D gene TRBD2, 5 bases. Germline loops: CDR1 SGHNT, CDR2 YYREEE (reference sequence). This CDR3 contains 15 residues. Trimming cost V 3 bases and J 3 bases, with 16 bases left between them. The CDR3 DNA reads TGTGCCAGCAGCTGGCGCGGGCGCGGGTACTACGAGCAGTACTTC. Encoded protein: CASSWRGRGYYEQYF.

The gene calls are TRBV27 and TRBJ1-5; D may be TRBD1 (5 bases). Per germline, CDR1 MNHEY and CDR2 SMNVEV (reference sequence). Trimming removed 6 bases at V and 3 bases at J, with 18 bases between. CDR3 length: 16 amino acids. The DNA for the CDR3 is TGTGCCAGCAGCCAGGGTTATAGCCGCACCAATCAGCCCCAGCATTTT. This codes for CASSQGYSRTNQPQHF.

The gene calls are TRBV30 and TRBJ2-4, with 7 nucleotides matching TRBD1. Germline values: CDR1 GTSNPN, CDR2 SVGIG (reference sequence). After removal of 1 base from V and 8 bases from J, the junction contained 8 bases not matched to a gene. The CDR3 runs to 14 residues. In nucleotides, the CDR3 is TGTGCCTGGAGTGCAGGGACAGTCTGGGACATTCAGTACTTC. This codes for CAWSAGTVWDIQYF. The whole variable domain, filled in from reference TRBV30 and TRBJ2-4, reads SQTIHQWPATLVQPVGSPLSLECTVEGTSNPNLYWYRQAAGRGLQLLFYSVGIGQISSEVPQNLSASRPQDRQFILSSKKLLLSDSGFYLCAWSAGTVWDIQYFGAGTRLSVL.

Here the CDR3 reads CASSWGNEQFF. The CDR3 DNA follows: TGTGCCAGCAGTTGGGGTAATGAGCAGTTCTTC. V is TRBV12-3 or TRBV12-4 and J is TRBJ2-1; no definite D call. With 4 bases removed from V and 7 bases from J, the gap between germline ends came to 5 bases. The CDR3 is 11 amino acids.

The chain's CDR3 is CASRQETQYF. The CDR3 DNA sequence: TGTGCCAGCCGACAAGAGACCCAGTACTTC. The rearrangement links TRBV6-5 to TRBJ2-5; D ambiguous. The CDR3 sequence is 10 residues long. V was cut by 8 bases and J by 2 bases, with 3 bases left in between. Germline CDR1 and CDR2: MNHEY and SVGAGI.

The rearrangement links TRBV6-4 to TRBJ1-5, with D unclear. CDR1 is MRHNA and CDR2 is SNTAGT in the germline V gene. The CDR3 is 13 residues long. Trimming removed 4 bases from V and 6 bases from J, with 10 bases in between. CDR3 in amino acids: CASSAGVLQPQHF. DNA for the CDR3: TGTGCCAGCAGTGCTGGGGTTCTTCAGCCCCAGCATTTT.